The next 21 T cell receptor beta chains were all read from a single sample in a study of T cells after posttransplantation cyclophosphamide. The table came from immunoSEQ multiplex PCR; TCRdb's copy has only in-frame clones and leaves some out. Sampling found approximately 35,000 clones, none seen once. Material for sequencing was PBMCs. These receptors were collected from a woman aged 25 to 39 in good health and a related stem cell transplant donor.

In this sample, this clone turned up many times. V and J are TRBV27 and TRBJ1-1, with 8 nucleotides matching TRBD1. This CDR3 comprises 14 residues. Trimming took 6 bases from V and 4 from J; bases not matched to a gene: 7. Germline-derived CDR1 and CDR2 are MNHEY and SMNVEV (reference sequence). CDR3 DNA: TGTGCCAGCAGGAGCAACAGGGGGAGCACTGAAGCTTTCTTT. Its translation is CASRSNRGSTEAFF.

Many counts were recorded for this clone. This sequence joins TRBV5-1 and TRBJ1-1; possibly TRBD1 for D (6 bases). Between the trimmed V and J ends, which lost 0 bases and 5 bases, there was a span of 11 bases. CDR1 is SGHRS, CDR2 YFSETQ, per germline. The CDR3 contains 14 residues. The CDR3 here is CASSLDREGTEAFF. CDR3 sequence (DNA): TGCGCCAGCAGCTTGGACAGGGAGGGAACTGAAGCTTTCTTT.

This clone was seen at least ten times. The chain recombines TRBV24-1 with TRBJ2-1; 7 nucleotides agree with TRBD1. Per the germline V gene, CDR1 is KGHDR and CDR2 is SFDVKD. Losses at the gene ends were 5 bases for V and 5 bases for J; bases not matched to a gene: 14. The CDR3 contains 17 residues. DNA for the CDR3: TGTGCCACCAGTGGCGTAGGGGAGACAGGGACCCACAATGAGCAGTTCTTC. This sequence encodes CATSGVGETGTHNEQFF.

This clone was observed at least ten times. This chain connects TRBV12-3 or TRBV12-4 to TRBJ1-2, with a weak D call TRBD1 (5 bases). The V end lost 4 bases, the J end lost 8 bases, and 17 bases lay between the germline ends. The CDR3 has 14 amino acids. The CDR3 here is CASSSFGAVGGYTF. The DNA of the CDR3 is TGTGCCAGCAGTTCATTTGGGGCAGTGGGAGGCTACACCTTC.

The CDR3 sequence: CASSLWGGGADTQYF. The CDR3 nucleotides read TGCGCCAGCAGCTTGTGGGGGGGCGGCGCAGATACGCAGTATTTT. The rearrangement links TRBV5-1 to TRBJ2-3, with D perhaps TRBD2 (7 bases). Deletions cut 1 base from V and 4 bases from J, with 13 bases between. Germline values: CDR1 SGHRS, CDR2 YFSETQ. The CDR3 extends over 15 amino acids.

Ten or more counts support this clone. The chain uses TRBV6-5 and TRBJ2-7; TRBD2 is a possible D gene (7 bases). The CDR3 extends over 15 amino acids. The V gene lost 5 bases and the J gene lost 1 base, with 15 bases spanning the gap. The germline gives CDR1 MNHEY, CDR2 SVGAGI. This CDR3 reads CASSAGGGASYEQYF. CDR3 in DNA: TGTGCCAGCAGTGCTGGTGGGGGGGCATCCTACGAGCAGTACTTC.

This clone was detected many times. The chain is built from TRBV5-4 and TRBJ2-3; D perhaps matches TRBD1 (8 bases). Germline CDR1 SGHNT, CDR2 YYREEE (reference sequence). The ends were cut back, 4 bases at V and 6 bases at J, with 15 bases in the middle. This CDR3 region has 14 residues. As DNA, the CDR3 is TGTGCCAGCAGCGGACAGGGACTATTTGATACGCAGTATTTT. The encoded protein is CASSGQGLFDTQYF.

In its sample, this clone was seen many times. The V and J genes are TRBV19 and TRBJ2-1; the D gene is possibly TRBD2 (7 bases). V dropped 3 bases and J dropped 3 bases, with 12 bases sitting between them. Germline CDR1 LNHDA, CDR2 SQIVND (reference sequence). The CDR3 loop spans 15 amino acids. The CDR3 DNA reads TGTGCCAGTAGTATCTCCGGGGGGCGCTACAATGAGCAGTTCTTC. It translates to CASSISGGRYNEQFF.

This clone was detected ten times or more. The chain recombines TRBV19 with TRBJ1-2, with D tentatively TRBD1 (5 bases). From germline, CDR1 is LNHDA and CDR2 SQIVND (reference sequence). Trimming pared 4 bases from V and 8 bases from J, leaving 17 bases between. The CDR3 has 14 amino acids. CDR3 amino acids: CASSNPTELRGYTF. CDR3 bases: TGTGCCAGTAGTAATCCGACAGAGCTAAGGGGCTACACCTTC.

This clone was counted ten times or more. DNA for the CDR3: TGTGCCAGCAGTTCCCCGGGACACCTTCACACCGGGGAGCTGTTTTTT. Amino acids: CASSSPGHLHTGELFF. The chain carries TRBV6-5 and TRBJ2-2, with TRBD1 as a possible D gene (6 bases). V gave up 4 bases and J gave up 3 bases, with 15 bases separating them. The germline CDR1 and CDR2 sequences are MNHEY and SVGAGI. This CDR3 spans 16 amino acids.

In its sample, this clone was seen many times. The V and J genes are TRBV11-3 and TRBJ2-1; 14 positions match TRBD2. The V gene end was trimmed by 6 bases and the J gene end by 4 bases; junction bases not matched to a gene: 5. Germline V gives CDR1 SGHNT, CDR2 YENEEA. CDR3 length equals 16 residues. The CDR3 bases are TGTGCCAGCAGTTCGACTAGCGGGGGGGCGTACAATGAGCAGTTCTTC. Translation: CASSSTSGGAYNEQFF. Together with reference TRBV11-3 and TRBJ2-1, the CDR3 gives the full variable domain: EAGVVQSPRYKIIEKKQPVAFWCNPISGHNTLYWYLQNLGQGPELLIRYENEEAVDDSQLPKDRFSAERLKGVDSTLKIQPAELGDSAVYLCASSSTSGGAYNEQFFGPGTRLTVL.

Here the CDR3 DNA reads TGCAGCGTTGCTAGCGGGAGTCCTACCGGGGAGCTGTTTTTT. It codes for CSVASGSPTGELFF. This chain connects TRBV29-1 to TRBJ2-2, with 10 nucleotides matching TRBD2. The length of the CDR3 is 14 residues. Trimming removed 4 bases from V and 5 bases from J; junction bases left unmatched: 4. Germline CDR1 SQVTM, CDR2 ANQGSEA.

There are many counts of this clone. The chain uses TRBV13 and TRBJ2-1; 9 bases agree with TRBD1. V was clipped by 5 bases and J by 11 bases; unmatched bases: 10. The CDR3 spans 14 residues. Germline CDR1 is PRHDT and CDR2 is FYEKMQ (reference sequence). The CDR3 nucleotides read TGTGCCAGCAGCCCTCGGGACAGGGTCCCCCAGCAGTTCTTC. Translated, it gives CASSPRDRVPQQFF. Together with reference TRBV13 and TRBJ2-1, the CDR3 gives the full variable domain: AAGVIQSPRHLIKEKRETATLKCYPIPRHDTVYWYQQGPGQDPQFLISFYEKMQSDKGSIPDRFSAQQFSDYHSELNMSSLELGDSALYFCASSPRDRVPQQFFGPGTRLTVL.

At least ten counts were recorded for this clone. V usage is TRBV9 and J usage is TRBJ2-1, with 9 bases that match TRBD1. V lost 3 bases to trimming and J lost 8 bases; unmatched junction nucleotides: 9. Germline values: CDR1 SGDLS, CDR2 YYNGEE. This CDR3 has 15 residues. CDR3 coding DNA: TGTGCCAGCAGCGCCTGGACAGGGGAGACCGATGAGCAGTTCTTC. Residues: CASSAWTGETDEQFF.

This clone has at least ten counts. The rearrangement uses TRBV12-3 or TRBV12-4 and TRBJ1-2; tentative D call: TRBD1 (5 bases). Trimming removed 3 bases from V and 2 bases from J, with 7 bases in between. This CDR3 contains 13 residues. The DNA of the CDR3 is TGTGCCAGCAGTTTCAGGGAGAACTATGGCTACACCTTC. This gives the protein CASSFRENYGYTF.

This clone occurred many times. The DNA for the CDR3 is TGTGCCAGCAGCTTGGGTTCAGGGGGCAATCAGCCCCAGCATTTT. Protein product: CASSLGSGGNQPQHF. This chain connects TRBV5-6 to TRBJ1-5; D perhaps matches TRBD1 (6 bases). CDR3 size: 15 residues. Germline assignment: CDR1 SGHDT and CDR2 YYEEEE. Trimming removed 0 bases from V and 2 bases from J, with 9 bases in between. Based on the CDR3 plus reference TRBV5-6 and TRBJ1-5, the full variable domain is DAGVTQSPTHLIKTRGQQVTLRCSPKSGHDTVSWYQQALGQGPQFIFQYYEEEERQRGNFPDRFSGHQFPNYSSELNVNALLLGDSALYLCASSLGSGGNQPQHFGDGTRLSIL.

This clone was observed at least ten times. The CDR3 nucleotides are TGTGCCAGCAGTCAGATCCCAGGGATTACCACTGAAGCTTTCTTT. As protein: CASSQIPGITTEAFF. The chain couples TRBV7-6 to TRBJ1-1; possible D gene TRBD1, 5 bases. With 6 bases removed from V and 4 bases from J, the gap between germline ends came to 18 bases. The CDR3 has 15 amino acids. Germline-derived CDR1 and CDR2 are SGHVS and FNYEAQ. Variable domain in full (rest from reference TRBV7-6 and TRBJ1-1): GAGVSQSPRYKVTKRGQDVALRCDPISGHVSLYWYRQALGQGPEFLTYFNYEAQQDKSGLPNDRFSAERPEGSISTLTIQRTEQRDSAMYRCASSQIPGITTEAFFGQGTRLTVV.

This clone was observed many times. V usage is TRBV28 and J usage is TRBJ1-2, with D maybe TRBD1 (6 bases). Germline V gene sequence: CDR1 MDHEN, CDR2 SYDVKM. V dropped 4 bases and J dropped 4 bases, with 16 bases sitting between them. The CDR3 is 15 amino acids. CDR3 in DNA: TGTGCCAGCAGTTCCCGGACAGAGAGCCTCTATGGCTACACCTTC. It encodes CASSSRTESLYGYTF.

The table lists this clone with many counts. The chain is built from TRBV6-2 or TRBV6-3 and TRBJ1-2; D call uncertain. This CDR3 has 13 residues. The V gene lost 4 bases and the J gene lost 8 bases, with 14 bases spanning the gap. The germline V gene encodes CDR1 MNHEY and CDR2 SVGEGT. CDR3 sequence: CASSSIRLWGYTF. CDR3 DNA: TGTGCCAGCAGTTCTATCAGGCTCTGGGGCTACACCTTC.

This clone was picked up many times. DNA of the CDR3: TGTGCCAGCACTCAGGCAGATACGCAGTATTTT. This gives the protein CASTQADTQYF. The J gene is TRBJ2-3, the V gene TRBV7-9; D gene uncertain. V gave up 7 bases and J gave up 4 bases, with 6 bases separating them. This CDR3 contains 11 residues. The germline V gene has CDR1 SEHNR and CDR2 FQNEAQ (reference sequence).

V is TRBV25-1 and J is TRBJ2-6; maybe TRBD1 (6 bases). Trimming stripped 4 bases from V and 0 bases from J, with 13 bases between. This CDR3 has 17 amino acids. Germline CDR1 is MGHDK and CDR2 is SYGVNS. The CDR3 region has the DNA TGTGCCAGCAGTGGCCCCATGGACAGCTCTGGGGCCAACGTCCTGACTTTC. This codes for CASSGPMDSSGANVLTF.